Reported below is one TCR beta chain. Sequencing used immunoSEQ multiplex PCR; TCRdb keeps in-frame clones, though not all of them. The data hold 430,000 or so clones, with approximately 87% observed a single time. These data belong to a study of blood T cell repertoires in COVID-19. In the study overall: Samples came from the United States, Italy and Spain, spanning acute and convalescent COVID-19. T cells, B-cell-depleted T cells, or PBMCs provided the cDNA or gDNA that served as material.

The length of the CDR3 is 16 residues. Trimming pared 4 bases from V and 3 bases from J, leaving 16 bases between. The germline V gene has CDR1 MGHRA and CDR2 YSYEKL. Sequencing was performed on PBMCs or T cells enriched from blood (not recorded which). This sequence joins TRBV4-1 and TRBJ1-5; D possibly corresponds to TRBD1 (6 bases). This TCR derives from a woman in her 40s who had recovered from COVID-19. CDR3 protein: CASSPDYAGANQPQHF. The CDR3 coding sequence is TGCGCCAGCAGCCCCGATTATGCGGGGGCCAATCAGCCCCAGCATTTT.